Presented here are 19 T cell receptor beta chains from one specimen sequenced in a study of cytomegalovirus exposure and HLA in healthy donors. Sequenced by immunoSEQ multiplex PCR; TCRdb stores in-frame clones only, minus some. Among under 250,000 clones, around nine tenths were seen once, and the ten largest hold about 3%. The source material was PBMCs. Receptors originate from a man younger than 35 in good health and CMV-seronegative.

This clone was seen a few times. The chain carries TRBV5-5 and TRBJ1-5; 10 nucleotides align to TRBD1. The CDR3 consists of 19 residues. V gave up 4 bases and J gave up 1 base; unmatched junction bases: 14. Germline CDR1 and CDR2: SGHKS and YYEKEE (reference sequence). The CDR3 region is CASSVTLGQGVGSNQPQHF. In nucleotides, the CDR3 is TGTGCCAGCAGCGTAACCCTAGGACAGGGGGTTGGAAGCAATCAGCCCCAGCATTTT.

This CDR3 reads CASSYSQGAGNTIYF. CDR3 sequence (DNA): TGTGCCAGCAGTTACTCACAGGGAGCTGGAAACACCATATATTTT. The chain couples TRBV6-5 to TRBJ1-3; D is perhaps TRBD1 (6 bases). Germline V gene lookup returns CDR1 MNHEY and CDR2 SVGAGI. This CDR3 region has 15 residues. With 0 bases removed from V and 2 bases from J, the gap between germline ends came to 8 bases.

This clone appeared once. The genes are TRBV27 and TRBJ2-2, with D perhaps matching TRBD1 (5 bases). Germline assignment: CDR1 MNHEY and CDR2 SMNVEV (reference sequence). This CDR3 is built from 16 residues. V lost 6 bases and J 5 bases, leaving 19 bases between the germline ends. For the CDR3, the DNA is TGTGCCAGCAGGCCAGACAGACTTCAATATACCGGGGAGCTGTTTTTT. Translated, it gives CASRPDRLQYTGELFF.

The sample holds one count of this clone. The rearrangement joins TRBV29-1 to TRBJ2-7, with 7 positions matching TRBD2. The CDR3 extends over 14 amino acids. Per germline, CDR1 SQVTM and CDR2 ANQGSEA. Unmatched junction bases numbered 13, after V lost 6 bases and J lost 5 bases. The CDR3 bases are TGCAGCGTCAGGGCCCGACTAGCTAGCGACGAGCAGTACTTC. As protein: CSVRARLASDEQYF.

This chain uses TRBV6-5 with TRBJ1-1; D possibly corresponds to TRBD1 (5 bases). Per the germline V gene, CDR1 is MNHEY and CDR2 is SVGAGI. This CDR3 comprises 14 residues. Trimming cost V 8 bases and J 3 bases, with 16 bases left between them. CDR3 in amino acids: CASWGWGGDTEAFF. The CDR3 nucleotides read TGTGCCAGCTGGGGGTGGGGAGGCGACACTGAAGCTTTCTTT.

This clone was observed a handful of times. This chain uses TRBV5-4 with TRBJ1-2; 7 bases fit TRBD1. Germline CDR1 is SGHNT and CDR2 is YYREEE (reference sequence). The CDR3 runs 13 residues. V lost 0 bases to trimming and J lost 8 bases; unmatched junction nucleotides: 4. The CDR3 region is CASSLGQGVGYTF. The CDR3 DNA sequence: TGTGCCAGCAGCTTGGGACAGGGCGTCGGCTACACCTTC. The entire variable domain, with the rest obtained from reference TRBV5-4 and TRBJ1-2, is as follows: ETGVTQSPTHLIKTRGQQVTLRCSSQSGHNTVSWYQQALGQGPQFIFQYYREEENGRGNFPPRFSGLQFPNYSSELNVNALELDDSALYLCASSLGQGVGYTFGSGTRLTVV.

This clone was counted a single time. The genes are TRBV19 and TRBJ2-1; a weak D match, TRBD2 (7 bases). The ends were cut back, 2 bases at V and 11 bases at J, with 10 bases in the middle. From germline, CDR1 is LNHDA and CDR2 SQIVND (reference sequence). The CDR3 has 12 amino acids. The CDR3 sequence: CASSISGGQQFF. The CDR3, as DNA: TGTGCCAGTAGTATATCCGGGGGGCAGCAGTTCTTC.

DNA for the CDR3: TGTGCCAGCAGTTCCACGGACAGGGTCAATGGCTACACCTTC. Translating it yields CASSSTDRVNGYTF. The chain carries TRBV6-5 and TRBJ1-2; 8 positions agree with TRBD1. Germline V gene sequence: CDR1 MNHEY, CDR2 SVGAGI. The CDR3 is 14 amino acids. V lost 4 bases, J lost 6 bases, and 7 bases stayed unmatched.

The chain joins TRBV19 to TRBJ1-1; TRBD1 aligns across 9 bases. Germline-derived CDR1 and CDR2 are LNHDA and SQIVND (reference sequence). The CDR3 has 15 amino acids. After removal of 3 bases from V and 4 bases from J, the junction contained 6 bases not matched to a gene. The CDR3 loop reads CASSIPGQGGTEAFF. CDR3 nucleotides: TGTGCCAGTAGTATTCCGGGACAGGGTGGCACTGAAGCTTTCTTT.

The chain is built from TRBV4-1 and TRBJ2-3; 9 nucleotides line up with TRBD2. From germline, CDR1 is MGHRA and CDR2 YSYEKL. V was pared by 3 bases and J by 6 bases, with 13 bases of the junction left unmatched. This CDR3 region has 17 residues. The CDR3 nucleotides read TGCGCCAGCAGCCATGGGGAAGCGGGGGGATTGTCGGATACGCAGTATTTT. It translates to CASSHGEAGGLSDTQYF.

This clone showed up just once. This CDR3 is CASSEWATSGHSYEQYF. Here the CDR3 DNA reads TGCGCCAGCAGTGAGTGGGCGACTAGCGGCCACTCCTACGAGCAGTACTTC. The V and J genes are TRBV10-2 and TRBJ2-7; TRBD2 agrees at 9 bases. CDR1 and CDR2 (germline): WSHSY, SAAADI. CDR3 size: 17 residues. Trimming at V came to 1 base and at J to 0 bases, leaving 7 bases not matched to a gene.

The chain links TRBV11-2 to TRBJ2-3; no definite D call. This CDR3 is built from 15 residues. V dropped 1 base and J dropped 1 base, with 9 bases sitting between them. Looked up from germline, CDR1 is SGHAT and CDR2 is FQNNGV. The CDR3 region is CASSLGPPGTDTQYF. CDR3 nucleotide sequence: TGTGCCAGCAGCTTAGGCCCGCCGGGCACAGATACGCAGTATTTT.

The chain employs TRBV5-6 and TRBJ2-2; a possible D gene is TRBD2 (6 bases). CDR1 and CDR2 (germline): SGHDT, YYEEEE. There are 15 residues in the CDR3. Trimming took off 2 bases at V and 2 bases at J, with 10 bases between the two ends. The CDR3 sequence: CASSFPGLNTGELFF. CDR3 DNA sequence: TGTGCCAGCAGCTTTCCGGGACTTAACACCGGGGAGCTGTTTTTT.

The chain combines TRBV28 with TRBJ2-1; 13 nucleotides match TRBD2. Looked up from germline, CDR1 is MDHEN and CDR2 is SYDVKM. There are 16 residues in the CDR3. The J segment lost 5 bases and the V segment lost 6 bases, leaving 7 bases of the junction unmatched. Written as DNA, the CDR3 is TGTGCCAGCAGCCTCCCAACTAGCGGGGGGGACAATGAGCAGTTCTTC. Amino acid sequence: CASSLPTSGGDNEQFF. Using reference TRBV28 and TRBJ2-1 for the parts outside the CDR3, the full variable domain is DVKVTQSSRYLVKRTGEKVFLECVQDMDHENMFWYRQDPGLGLRLIYFSYDVKMKEKGDIPEGYSVSREKKERFSLILESASTNQTSMYLCASSLPTSGGDNEQFFGPGTRLTVL.

V usage is TRBV19 and J usage is TRBJ2-7, with 12 nucleotides matching TRBD2. The CDR3 is made up of 21 amino acids. Losses at the gene ends were 11 bases for V and 3 bases for J; bases not matched to a gene: 29. The germline V gene has CDR1 LNHDA and CDR2 SQIVND (reference sequence). CDR3 DNA: TGTGCCTCTCCCGCGGGACAAGCCGGAGGGGCTAGCGGGGGGGCCGACTACGAGCAGTACTTC. Amino acid sequence: CASPAGQAGGASGGADYEQYF.

The chain links TRBV7-9 to TRBJ2-7; 10 bases are a match to TRBD1. V gave up 5 bases and J gave up 6 bases; unmatched junction bases: 13. The CDR3 length is 16 residues. Germline loops: CDR1 SEHNR, CDR2 FQNEAQ (reference sequence). Here the CDR3 reads CASSPPTGTGEAEQYF. CDR3 coding DNA: TGTGCCAGCAGCCCCCCAACCGGGACAGGGGAAGCCGAGCAGTACTTC.

V and J are TRBV9 and TRBJ2-1, with D perhaps TRBD1 (6 bases). Germline assignment: CDR1 SGDLS and CDR2 YYNGEE. The CDR3 sequence is 15 residues long. The V gene lost 4 bases and the J gene lost 8 bases, with 19 bases spanning the gap. The chain's CDR3 is CASSPTGTPEDEQFF. The CDR3 DNA follows: TGTGCCAGCAGCCCTACCGGGACACCAGAGGATGAGCAGTTCTTC.

This chain links TRBV27 with TRBJ2-2; possible D gene TRBD2, 7 bases. This CDR3 contains 15 residues. Looked up from germline, CDR1 is MNHEY and CDR2 is SMNVEV (reference sequence). Trimming left V 4 bases short and J 4 bases short, with 13 bases between. The CDR3 nucleotides are TGTGCCAGCAGTTCCAGGGGCGGGAGCACCGGGGAGCTGTTTTTT. Translation gives CASSSRGGSTGELFF.

The V and J genes are TRBV7-8 and TRBJ2-7; the match to TRBD2 covers 10 bases. The CDR3 totals 18 residues. Germline V CDR1 and CDR2: SGHVS, FQNEAQ. Losses at the gene ends were 2 bases for V and 6 bases for J; bases not matched to a gene: 16. This CDR3 reads CASSLPFITSGNTIEQYF. The CDR3 region has the DNA TGTGCCAGCAGCTTACCATTTATAACTAGCGGGAACACGATCGAGCAGTACTTC.